Each of the 25 T cell receptor beta chains below was sequenced from the same sample in a study of control samples from healthy donors and cancer patients. Measured with immunoSEQ multiplex PCR; TCRdb has only the in-frame clones, and not every one. The table has some 90,000 clones, roughly nine tenths seen once. Sequenced material: blood. The source of these receptors is a woman under 40 in good health.

This chain connects TRBV6-6 to TRBJ1-1; tentatively, D is TRBD1 (5 bases). V lost 5 bases and J lost 4, with 11 bases in between. The CDR3 extends over 13 amino acids. Looked up from germline, CDR1 is MNHNY and CDR2 is SVGAGI (reference sequence). The DNA of the CDR3 is TGTGCCAGCAGTCCCGGGGCGGCCACTGAAGCTTTCTTT. Amino acids: CASSPGAATEAFF.

The chain uses TRBV7-2 and TRBJ2-1, with 10 bases lining up with TRBD2. The CDR3 is 19 residues long. Germline CDR1 SGHTA, CDR2 FQGNSA. Unmatched junction bases numbered 18, after V lost 4 bases and J lost 6 bases. The CDR3 sequence: CASSSYSARVAGGLNEQFF. The CDR3 nucleotides are TGTGCCAGCAGCTCATATAGCGCCAGGGTAGCGGGAGGTCTCAATGAGCAGTTCTTC.

CDR3 region: CASSYLIADRGNQPQHF. CDR3 in DNA: TGTGCCAGTAGTTATTTAATCGCGGACAGGGGCAATCAGCCCCAGCATTTT. The chain recombines TRBV19 with TRBJ1-5; 8 positions match TRBD1. After removal of 5 bases from V and 2 bases from J, the junction contained 11 bases not matched to a gene. The CDR3 consists of 17 residues. Germline CDR1 and CDR2: LNHDA and SQIVND (reference sequence).

This chain uses TRBV9 with TRBJ2-7; a weak D match, TRBD1 (7 bases). V lost 3 bases, J lost 6 bases, and 16 bases lay in between. Germline V gene data show CDR1 as SGDLS and CDR2 as YYNGEE. This CDR3 contains 14 residues. CDR3 residues: CASSDTGGGSEQYF. The CDR3 nucleotides read TGTGCCAGCAGCGACACAGGAGGGGGCTCCGAGCAGTACTTC.

The chain recombines TRBV5-1 with TRBJ1-5, with D possibly being TRBD1 (5 bases). Between the trimmed V and J ends, which lost 2 bases and 0 bases, there was a span of 15 bases. The V gene's germline CDR1 is SGHRS and CDR2 YFSETQ. This CDR3 has 17 amino acids. CDR3 in amino acids: CASSLEPGGYSNQPQHF. The DNA of the CDR3 is TGCGCCAGCAGCTTAGAGCCGGGGGGATATAGCAATCAGCCCCAGCATTTT. The variable domain in full, with the rest retrieved from reference TRBV5-1 and TRBJ1-5, is KAGVTQTPRYLIKTRGQQVTLSCSPISGHRSVSWYQQTPGQGLQFLFEYFSETQRNKGNFPGRFSGRQFSNSRSEMNVSTLELGDSALYLCASSLEPGGYSNQPQHFGDGTRLSIL.

CDR3 coding DNA: TGTGCCAGCAGTTTACCATCCCTTCCGGGACAGGAAGACAATGAGCAGTTCTTC. This sequence encodes CASSLPSLPGQEDNEQFF. V gene TRBV27 combines with J gene TRBJ2-1; 8 positions match TRBD1. Germline CDR1 MNHEY, CDR2 SMNVEV (reference sequence). The ends lost 2 bases at V and 5 bases at J; junction bases unmatched: 14. This CDR3 has 18 amino acids.

The genes are TRBV5-4 and TRBJ1-4; D is undetermined. Trimming pared 4 bases from V and 8 bases from J, leaving 12 bases between. The CDR3 contains 13 residues. Germline assignment: CDR1 SGHNT and CDR2 YYREEE (reference sequence). The CDR3 nucleotides read TGTGCCAGCAGCCTGTTCGCAGGCGAAAAACTGTTTTTT. Its protein is CASSLFAGEKLFF.

The chain recombines TRBV5-4 with TRBJ2-7; the match to TRBD2 covers 10 bases. Germline values: CDR1 SGHNT, CDR2 YYREEE (reference sequence). V shed 0 bases and J 2 bases; nucleotides not matched to a gene: 2. The CDR3 length is 15 residues. CDR3 residues: CASSLGTSGTYEQYF. CDR3 coding DNA: TGTGCCAGCAGCTTGGGCACTAGCGGGACCTACGAGCAGTACTTC. Full variable domain (remainder filled in from reference TRBV5-4 and TRBJ2-7): ETGVTQSPTHLIKTRGQQVTLRCSSQSGHNTVSWYQQALGQGPQFIFQYYREEENGRGNFPPRFSGLQFPNYSSELNVNALELDDSALYLCASSLGTSGTYEQYFGPGTRLTVT.

This clone was seen only a few times. The chain combines TRBV4-1 with TRBJ2-4, with no clear D. V dropped 0 bases and J dropped 6 bases, with 12 bases sitting between them. The CDR3 contains 15 residues. Germline assignment: CDR1 MGHRA and CDR2 YSYEKL. Here the CDR3 DNA reads TGCGCCAGCAGCCAAGAAATGGTCCTGGGAAACATTCAGTACTTC. Translation: CASSQEMVLGNIQYF.

V usage is TRBV24-1 and J usage is TRBJ2-3; 8 bases are a match to TRBD2. V shed 2 bases, J shed 0 bases, and the junction held 3 bases outside the gene matches. There are 16 residues in the CDR3. In germline, CDR1 is KGHDR, CDR2 SFDVKD. The CDR3 DNA follows: TGTGCCACCAGTGATTCGGGGGGGACGAGCACAGATACGCAGTATTTT. This gives the protein CATSDSGGTSTDTQYF.

V gene TRBV7-3 combines with J gene TRBJ1-2; TRBD1 might be the D (5 bases). V lost 2 bases, J lost 8 bases, and 12 bases lay in between. This CDR3 comprises 13 residues. Looked up from germline, CDR1 is SGHTA and CDR2 is FQGTGA. The CDR3 DNA reads TGTGCCAGCAGCTTAGGTGCCAGGGTCGGCTACACCTTC. This codes for CASSLGARVGYTF.

The V call is TRBV5-4, the J call TRBJ2-3; 7 bases are a match to TRBD2. The CDR3 loop spans 17 amino acids. J was trimmed by 4 bases and V by 4 bases; bases with no gene match: 15. The germline V gene encodes CDR1 SGHNT and CDR2 YYREEE (reference sequence). Written as DNA, the CDR3 is TGTGCCAGCAGCAGGACTAGATTGAGTGGGTCCGCAGATACGCAGTATTTT. Amino acid sequence: CASSRTRLSGSADTQYF.

This clone has just one count. The chain couples TRBV2 to TRBJ1-2, with 9 nucleotides matching TRBD1. The V gene end was trimmed by 6 bases and the J gene end by 8 bases; junction bases not matched to a gene: 4. Germline lookup yields CDR1 SNHLY and CDR2 FYNNEI. There are 12 residues in the CDR3. This CDR3 is CASRMDRGGYTF. The CDR3 region has the DNA TGTGCCAGCAGGATGGACAGGGGCGGCTACACCTTC.

V is TRBV28 and J is TRBJ2-2, with 9 nucleotides matching TRBD1. The V segment lost 2 bases and the J segment 6 bases; nucleotides outside the gene matches: 4. There are 15 residues in the CDR3. Germline V CDR1 and CDR2: MDHEN, SYDVKM. The CDR3 region is CASSLGGTGSGELFF. The CDR3 DNA sequence: TGTGCCAGCAGTTTAGGTGGGACAGGGTCCGGGGAGCTGTTTTTT.

In this sample, this clone turned up a few times. J is TRBJ1-1 and V is TRBV18, with TRBD1 matching over 8 bases. The CDR3 spans 15 residues. CDR1 and CDR2 from the germline V gene are KGHSH and LQKENI. J was trimmed by 2 bases and V by 8 bases; bases with no gene match: 10. The CDR3 loop is CASTIQGVSNTEAFF. The CDR3 DNA is TGTGCCAGCACCATACAGGGGGTCTCAAACACTGAAGCTTTCTTT.

The chain links TRBV5-4 to TRBJ1-2, with a possible D match to TRBD1 (5 bases). Germline V gives CDR1 SGHNT, CDR2 YYREEE (reference sequence). V was clipped by 6 bases and J by 1 base, with 13 bases between them. CDR3 length equals 14 residues. The CDR3 bases are TGTGCCAGCACTTTGGGGGGGATTAACTATGGCTACACCTTC. It codes for CASTLGGINYGYTF.

This sequence joins TRBV6-5 and TRBJ2-7; D tentatively fits TRBD1 or TRBD2 (5 bases each). The CDR3 is 14 amino acids. Germline V CDR1 and CDR2: MNHEY, SVGAGI. V lost 4 bases, J lost 6 bases, and 16 bases lay in between. The CDR3 DNA is TGTGCCAGCAGTTTTAGGGGACGACCTTCCGAGCAGTACTTC. Translated: CASSFRGRPSEQYF.

The chain employs TRBV19 and TRBJ2-3, with TRBD2 as a possible D gene (6 bases). Germline V gene sequence: CDR1 LNHDA, CDR2 SQIVND (reference sequence). V was clipped by 1 base and J by 3 bases, with 14 bases between them. This CDR3 contains 16 residues. Written as DNA, the CDR3 is TGTGCCAGTAGTATAGGAGCCCTAGCGATAACAGATACGCAGTATTTT. This gives the protein CASSIGALAITDTQYF. Looking up the rest from reference TRBV19 and TRBJ2-3 gives the full variable domain: DGGITQSPKYLFRKEGQNVTLSCEQNLNHDAMYWYRQDPGQGLRLIYYSQIVNDFQKGDIAEGYSVSREKKESFPLTVTSAQKNPTAFYLCASSIGALAITDTQYFGPGTRLTVL.

J is TRBJ2-7 and V is TRBV7-9; the match to TRBD1 covers 12 bases. The trim removed 5 bases at V and 6 bases at J, leaving 8 bases unmatched. From germline, CDR1 is SEHNR and CDR2 FQNEAQ (reference sequence). This CDR3 region has 15 residues. In nucleotides, the CDR3 is TGTGCCAGCAGCCACAGGGACAGGGGGCGCGGCGAGCAGTACTTC. Residues: CASSHRDRGRGEQYF.

The J gene is TRBJ1-1, the V gene TRBV3-1 (or the pseudogene TRBV3-2); D not resolved. This CDR3 spans 13 amino acids. The germline CDR1 and CDR2 sequences are LGHDT and YNNKEL (reference sequence). V was clipped by 5 bases and J by 0 bases, with 7 bases between them. This chain's CDR3 is CASSEPLNTEAFF. The CDR3 DNA sequence: TGTGCCAGCAGCGAGCCCTTGAACACTGAAGCTTTCTTT.

The rearrangement uses TRBV5-4 and TRBJ1-2; D is perhaps TRBD1 (6 bases). The germline V gene encodes CDR1 SGHNT and CDR2 YYREEE (reference sequence). The V gene lost 5 bases and the J gene lost 2 bases, with 10 bases spanning the gap. The CDR3 loop spans 13 amino acids. Here the CDR3 DNA reads TGTGCCAGCAGTGCGGACAGCAACTATGGCTACACCTTC. Translated, it gives CASSADSNYGYTF.

This clone was observed a single time. The chain is built from TRBV25-1 and TRBJ2-3; D gene uncertain. Germline V gives CDR1 MGHDK, CDR2 SYGVNS. The CDR3 is 10 residues long. V was pared by 6 bases and J by 5 bases, with 3 bases between. CDR3 coding DNA: TGTGCCAGCAGGGGAGATACGCAGTATTTT. Translated, it gives CASRGDTQYF.

The V and J genes are TRBV19 and TRBJ2-1; D not resolved. Trimming removed 3 bases from V and 6 bases from J, with 12 bases in between. CDR3 length: 14 residues. Germline CDR1 and CDR2: LNHDA and SQIVND (reference sequence). The CDR3 sequence: CASSIPVAFNEQFF. CDR3 coding DNA: TGTGCCAGTAGTATCCCGGTGGCCTTCAATGAGCAGTTCTTC.

The chain has TRBV3-1 (or the pseudogene TRBV3-2) and TRBJ2-5; D call uncertain. The V end lost 1 base, the J end lost 4 bases, and 13 bases lay between the germline ends. The germline V gene has CDR1 LGHDT and CDR2 YNNKEL (reference sequence). The CDR3 runs 15 residues. The CDR3 spells CASSQVDWALETQYF. The CDR3 DNA reads TGTGCCAGCAGCCAAGTTGATTGGGCTCTAGAGACCCAGTACTTC.

The gene calls are TRBV2 and TRBJ2-1, with D uncertain. V gave up 7 bases and J gave up 0 bases, with 13 bases separating them. Germline assignment: CDR1 SNHLY and CDR2 FYNNEI. This CDR3 comprises 15 residues. This CDR3 is CASTRRSSSYNEQFF. The CDR3 region has the DNA TGTGCCAGCACCCGACGGTCTAGCTCCTACAATGAGCAGTTCTTC.